Detailed here is one T cell receptor beta chain. The target antigen is unknown. The CDR3 consists of 13 residues. The germline V gene has CDR1 SEHNR and CDR2 FQNEAQ (reference sequence). J was trimmed by 5 bases and V by 5 bases; bases with no gene match: 5. This entry is derived from a study of shared clonotypes between healthy human individuals. Overall study results and limits: Collection of samples was limited to blood; tissue repertoires likely differ. Inspection by rarefaction showed sorted-subset sequencing to be incomplete despite large depth.

The data were produced by immunoSEQ multiplex PCR, yet TCRdb's version contains in-frame clones alone and is incomplete. The table shows approximately 2,200,000 clones, with about 93% occurring only once. Naivety among CD8 cells was defined by CD45RO negativity and positive CCR7 selection, thereby excluding terminally differentiated effector memory CD45RA+ cells. This receptor was identified in a young man in good health. Some clones in this sample may be carry-over from other donors' samples. The sample comprised naive CD8+ T cells from PBMCs. The chain combines TRBV7-9 with TRBJ2-7; TRBD1 matches at 8 bases. CDR3 DNA sequence: TGTGCCAGCAGCGAGGACAGGGTCCACGAGCAGTACTTC. It is translated as CASSEDRVHEQYF.